These 30 T cell receptor beta chains were all obtained from the same sample, sequenced in a study of blood T cell repertoires in COVID-19. Profiling relied on immunoSEQ multiplex PCR, and the TCRdb table lists in-frame clones only, not all of them. The sample yields about 190,000 clones, 88% seen once. Sequencing was carried out using peripheral blood. These receptors originate from a human donor in a cohort sampled during active COVID-19.

This clone was seen just once. The CDR3 bases are TGCGCCAGCAGCCAAGATCTAGTTAGGTCCTACAATGAGCAGTTCTTC. The encoded protein is CASSQDLVRSYNEQFF. V gene TRBV4-3 combines with J gene TRBJ2-1; D is unclear. Germline lookup yields CDR1 LGHNA and CDR2 YSLEER. The CDR3 is 16 amino acids. Trimming took 0 bases from V and 1 from J, leaving 10 bases between them.

The V call is TRBV5-5, the J call TRBJ1-4, with 11 bases fitting TRBD1. Trimming took 3 bases from V and 7 from J; bases not matched to a gene: 5. Germline V gene data show CDR1 as SGHKS and CDR2 as YYEKEE (reference sequence). This CDR3 is 15 amino acids long. The CDR3 bases are TGTGCCAGCAGCTACACCGGGACAGGGGGTGAAAAACTGTTTTTT. It specifies CASSYTGTGGEKLFF.

This clone showed up just a few times. This chain joins TRBV6-4 and TRBJ1-5; 10 positions match TRBD1. CDR3 length: 13 residues. V was clipped by 9 bases and J by 3 bases; unmatched bases: 2. Per the germline V gene, CDR1 is MRHNA and CDR2 is SNTAGT. The CDR3 sequence: CARDRGPNQPQHF. The CDR3 DNA reads TGTGCCAGAGACAGGGGGCCCAATCAGCCCCAGCATTTT.

The V gene is TRBV6-2 or TRBV6-3, the J gene TRBJ1-2; 7 bases map to TRBD1. Germline CDR1 reads MNHEY; CDR2 reads SVGEGT. The CDR3 is 14 residues long. Unmatched junction bases numbered 4, after V lost 2 bases and J lost 4 bases. In DNA, the CDR3 is TGTGCCAGCAGTTACAGGGGGCCGGTCTATGGCTACACCTTC. Protein: CASSYRGPVYGYTF.

DNA of the CDR3: TGCAGCGTTGAAGACCCGGGACAGGGGATGCCCGAGCAGTACTTC. Translated: CSVEDPGQGMPEQYF. V gene TRBV29-1 combines with J gene TRBJ2-7; 10 nucleotides match TRBD1. V was pared by 0 bases and J by 6 bases, with 8 bases of the junction left unmatched. There are 15 residues in the CDR3. Germline values: CDR1 SQVTM, CDR2 ANQGSEA.

This rearrangement joins TRBV18 to TRBJ1-5; D not certain. This CDR3 region has 13 residues. Germline loops: CDR1 KGHSH, CDR2 LQKENI. V shed 6 bases and J shed 1 base, with 7 bases lying between them. In nucleotides, the CDR3 is TGTGCCAGCTCGCTAGAAAGCAATCAGCCCCAGCATTTT. It codes for CASSLESNQPQHF.

This chain connects TRBV5-1 to TRBJ1-1; D remains unclear. Germline V gene lookup returns CDR1 SGHRS and CDR2 YFSETQ. Trimming removed 3 bases at V and 1 base at J, with 7 bases between. The CDR3 contains 13 residues. CDR3: CASSYDTNTEAFF. In DNA form, the CDR3 reads TGCGCCAGCAGCTATGACACGAACACTGAAGCTTTCTTT. Drawing the rest from reference TRBV5-1 and TRBJ1-1, the complete variable domain is KAGVTQTPRYLIKTRGQQVTLSCSPISGHRSVSWYQQTPGQGLQFLFEYFSETQRNKGNFPGRFSGRQFSNSRSEMNVSTLELGDSALYLCASSYDTNTEAFFGQGTRLTVV.

In nucleotides, the CDR3 is TGTGCCATCAGTCCCCAGGACGAGCAGTACTTC. Encoded protein: CAISPQDEQYF. The V and J genes are TRBV10-3 and TRBJ2-7; D is undetermined. CDR1 and CDR2 from the germline V gene are ENHRY and SYGVKD. V was shortened by 5 bases and J by 5 bases, with 7 bases between the two germline ends. CDR3 length equals 11 residues.

The chain joins TRBV5-5 to TRBJ1-3; 7 nucleotides align to TRBD1. CDR1 and CDR2 (germline): SGHKS, YYEKEE (reference sequence). The CDR3 loop spans 15 amino acids. Trimming cost V 4 bases and J 1 base; bases outside gene matches: 5. CDR3 in amino acids: CASSTDRNSGNTIYF. DNA for the CDR3: TGTGCCAGCAGCACGGACAGGAATTCTGGAAACACCATATATTTT.

This rearrangement joins TRBV5-1 to TRBJ1-1, with 8 nucleotides matching TRBD1. Germline assignment: CDR1 SGHRS and CDR2 YFSETQ. This CDR3 spans 14 amino acids. The ends lost 4 bases at V and 2 bases at J; junction bases unmatched: 4. The CDR3 loop reads CASSVQGANTEAFF. In nucleotides, the CDR3 is TGCGCCAGCAGCGTGCAGGGGGCTAACACTGAAGCTTTCTTT.

The chain recombines TRBV4-3 with TRBJ2-4; D may be TRBD2 (6 bases). With 4 bases removed from V and 5 bases from J, the gap between germline ends came to 12 bases. The CDR3 covers 14 residues. Germline CDR1 LGHNA, CDR2 YSLEER. As DNA, the CDR3 is TGCGCCAGCAGCCCACGGGGGACTCAAAACATTCAGTACTTC. It specifies CASSPRGTQNIQYF.

This clone was detected only once. The CDR3 coding sequence is TGTGCCAGCAGCCAAGGTGGGGGACACGCGTACAATGAGCAGTTCTTC. It encodes CASSQGGGHAYNEQFF. This chain connects TRBV3-1 (or the pseudogene TRBV3-2) to TRBJ2-1, with D possibly matching TRBD1 (6 bases). The CDR3 is 16 residues long. Trimming removed 1 base at V and 4 bases at J, with 14 bases between. Germline values: CDR1 LGHDT, CDR2 YNNKEL (reference sequence).

The chain uses TRBV5-1 and TRBJ2-7; the match to TRBD1 covers 7 bases. In germline, CDR1 is SGHRS, CDR2 YFSETQ. There are 12 residues in the CDR3. V lost 4 bases and J lost 4; bases outside the gene matches: 2. CDR3 nucleotide sequence: TGCGCCAGCAGCCAGGACAGGTACGAGCAGTACTTC. This codes for CASSQDRYEQYF.

The rearrangement links TRBV6-5 to TRBJ2-1; D call uncertain. Trimming removed 6 bases from V and 2 bases from J, with 14 bases in between. Germline values: CDR1 MNHEY, CDR2 SVGAGI. The CDR3 sequence is 15 residues long. The DNA for the CDR3 is TGTGCCAGCAGAGGATTGGAGAAGCCCTACAATGAGCAGTTCTTC. Protein: CASRGLEKPYNEQFF.

The DNA for the CDR3 is TGTGCCAGCAGTGCCGGACAGGGGATAGGCTACACCTTC. Translating it yields CASSAGQGIGYTF. V usage is TRBV6-6 and J usage is TRBJ1-2; 9 bases are shared with TRBD1. Germline V CDR1 and CDR2: MNHNY, SVGAGI (reference sequence). The CDR3 contains 13 residues. The V and J ends lost 5 bases and 8 bases, in that order; junction bases with no gene match: 6.

This clone was recorded only once. This chain joins TRBV10-3 and TRBJ1-6; D is ambiguous. This CDR3 has 11 amino acids. Trimming took 8 bases from V and 7 from J, leaving 6 bases between them. The germline V gene encodes CDR1 ENHRY and CDR2 SYGVKD. CDR3 amino acids: CAIGANSPLHF. CDR3 bases: TGTGCCATCGGAGCCAATTCACCCCTCCACTTT.

The V gene is TRBV5-1, the J gene TRBJ2-5, with 12 bases lining up with TRBD1. In germline, CDR1 is SGHRS, CDR2 YFSETQ. This CDR3 has 15 amino acids. V was pared by 4 bases and J by 5 bases, with 6 bases of the junction left unmatched. As DNA, the CDR3 is TGCGCCAGCAGCCCGGGGACAGGGGGCCCGGAGACCCAGTACTTC. Translated, it gives CASSPGTGGPETQYF.

The chain couples TRBV3-1 (or the pseudogene TRBV3-2) to TRBJ1-4, with 9 bases matching TRBD1. V dropped 3 bases and J dropped 7; count of bases not matched to a gene: 9. The germline V gene has CDR1 LGHDT and CDR2 YNNKEL (reference sequence). CDR3 length equals 16 residues. The CDR3 loop is CASSQRTGVSGEKLFF. As DNA, the CDR3 is TGTGCCAGCAGCCAGAGGACAGGGGTAAGCGGTGAAAAACTGTTTTTT.

This clone was seen once. The chain is built from TRBV25-1 and TRBJ2-3; a possible D gene is TRBD2 (6 bases). V was cut by 5 bases and J by 4 bases, with 13 bases left in between. Per the germline V gene, CDR1 is MGHDK and CDR2 is SYGVNS. The CDR3 sequence is 14 residues long. This chain's CDR3 is CASSQGLSPDTQYF. The CDR3 DNA reads as TGTGCCAGCAGTCAGGGACTTTCACCAGATACGCAGTATTTT.

The gene calls are TRBV14 and TRBJ2-1; TRBD1 aligns across 10 bases. The ends lost 4 bases at V and 7 bases at J; junction bases unmatched: 7. Germline values: CDR1 SGHDN, CDR2 FVKESK. This CDR3 comprises 15 residues. CDR3 nucleotides: TGTGCCAGCAGCCCGCCCGGGACAGGGGATAATGAGCAGTTCTTC. It yields the protein CASSPPGTGDNEQFF.

J is TRBJ2-5 and V is TRBV4-2, with D perhaps matching TRBD2 (6 bases). The CDR3 has 15 residues. V gave up 1 base and J gave up 2 bases, with 11 bases separating them. Per germline, CDR1 LGHNA and CDR2 YNFKEQ. The CDR3 loop is CASSQALREQETQYF. Here the CDR3 DNA reads TGTGCCAGCAGCCAAGCTCTGCGGGAACAAGAGACCCAGTACTTC.

This chain connects TRBV7-9 to TRBJ2-7; D ambiguous. V was pared by 5 bases and J by 4 bases, with 12 bases between. The CDR3 contains 13 residues. Germline V gene lookup returns CDR1 SEHNR and CDR2 FQNEAQ (reference sequence). The CDR3 protein is CASSTRVTYEQYF. The CDR3 DNA follows: TGTGCCAGCAGCACCCGGGTCACTTACGAGCAGTACTTC.

J is TRBJ2-3 and V is TRBV6-1; 7 bases line up with TRBD2. CDR3 length: 17 amino acids. Germline V gene sequence: CDR1 MNHNS, CDR2 SASEGT. Losses at the gene ends were 2 bases for V and 2 bases for J; bases not matched to a gene: 10. In nucleotides, the CDR3 is TGTGCCAGCAGTGAAAATTGGGGGGGTCCAGACACAGATACGCAGTATTTT. It translates to CASSENWGGPDTDTQYF.

This chain links TRBV7-6 with TRBJ2-3; TRBD1 matches at 9 bases. The V and J ends lost 7 bases and 0 bases, in that order; junction bases with no gene match: 5. The CDR3 is 15 amino acids. Germline CDR1 is SGHVS and CDR2 is FNYEAQ. The CDR3 sequence is CASKGQGQSTDTQYF. CDR3 bases: TGTGCCAGCAAGGGACAGGGCCAGAGCACAGATACGCAGTATTTT.

The chain carries TRBV29-1 and TRBJ2-7; D might be TRBD2 (5 bases). CDR1 is SQVTM, CDR2 ANQGSEA, per germline. V dropped 6 bases and J dropped 2 bases, with 8 bases sitting between them. The CDR3 contains 11 residues. The CDR3: CSVAGTYEQYF. The CDR3 DNA is TGCAGCGTAGCCGGGACCTACGAGCAGTACTTC.

The chain combines TRBV6-2 or TRBV6-3 with TRBJ1-6; TRBD1 might be the D (5 bases). With 5 bases removed from V and 14 bases from J, the gap between germline ends came to 19 bases. CDR1 and CDR2 (germline): MNHEY, SVGEGT. This CDR3 comprises 14 residues. The DNA of the CDR3 is TGTGCCAGCAGTCCACCAGGGTCGCGGGGGTCCCTCCACTTT. It yields the protein CASSPPGSRGSLHF.

CDR3: CAWSSTGGNTIYF. The CDR3 DNA follows: TGTGCCTGGAGCTCGACAGGAGGAAACACCATATATTTT. The chain employs TRBV30 and TRBJ1-3; D is possibly TRBD1 (6 bases). This CDR3 is built from 13 residues. The germline CDR1 and CDR2 sequences are GTSNPN and SVGIG (reference sequence). The ends were cut back, 3 bases at V and 4 bases at J, with 10 bases in the middle.

The V call is TRBV28, the J call TRBJ1-2; tentative D call: TRBD1 (5 bases). Germline CDR1 is MDHEN and CDR2 is SYDVKM. Trimming took off 6 bases at V and 4 bases at J, with 15 bases between the two ends. This CDR3 contains 14 residues. CDR3 DNA sequence: TGTGCCAGCAGGGGGCCGGGGGATAGCTATGGCTACACCTTC. It is translated as CASRGPGDSYGYTF.

The V and J genes are TRBV30 and TRBJ2-1; 13 nucleotides line up with TRBD2. The germline CDR1 and CDR2 sequences are GTSNPN and SVGIG (reference sequence). This CDR3 is built from 14 residues. The V and J ends lost 5 bases and 7 bases, in that order; junction bases with no gene match: 5. The CDR3 loop is CAWLTSGGGNEQFF. The CDR3 DNA reads as TGTGCCTGGCTAACTAGCGGGGGGGGGAATGAGCAGTTCTTC. Variable domain in full (rest from reference TRBV30 and TRBJ2-1): SQTIHQWPATLVQPVGSPLSLECTVEGTSNPNLYWYRQAAGRGLQLLFYSVGIGQISSEVPQNLSASRPQDRQFILSSKKLLLSDSGFYLCAWLTSGGGNEQFFGPGTRLTVL.

The chain recombines TRBV3-1 (or the pseudogene TRBV3-2) with TRBJ2-2; perhaps TRBD1 as D (6 bases). Germline V gene data show CDR1 as LGHDT and CDR2 as YNNKEL (reference sequence). V dropped 0 bases and J dropped 7 bases, with 27 bases sitting between them. The CDR3 has 20 amino acids. This CDR3 reads CASSQDRAGDAPLIVGELFF. The DNA of the CDR3 is TGTGCCAGCAGCCAAGATAGGGCAGGGGACGCCCCGCTGATTGTCGGGGAGCTGTTTTTT.